The 9 T cell receptor beta chains below all came from one sample that was sequenced in a study of blood T cells in healthy people across ages. A J-beta primer mix and a sample-barcoded 5' primer were used in a second PCR of about 6 to 12 cycles. TCRdb re-called the 5' RACE reads with MiXCR, one entry per CDR3 protein. Of approximately 1,000,000 distinct CDR3 sequences listed, 35% to 45% were seen once; the top ten hold roughly 14%. The sample was blood. All receptors derive from a man aged 18 to 29 in good health.

This clonotype was recorded a few times. The genes are TRBV12-3 or TRBV12-4 and TRBJ2-7; 9 bases map to TRBD1. The CDR3 extends over 16 amino acids. The J segment lost 6 bases and the V segment lost 5 bases, leaving 14 bases of the junction unmatched. The CDR3 loop is CASSTTGGASRSEQYF. CDR3 DNA: TGTGCCAGCAGTACCACAGGGGGCGCGTCCCGATCCGAGCAGTACTTC.

The rearrangement joins TRBV14 to TRBJ2-1; no clear D. The V end was cut by 1 base, the J end by 8 bases, with 9 bases between. Germline CDR1 is SGHDN and CDR2 is FVKESK. The CDR3 contains 13 residues. The DNA for the CDR3 is TGTGCCAGCAGCCAAGGACCAGCCGATGAGCAGTTCTTC. Translating it yields CASSQGPADEQFF.

This clonotype was observed a few times. This chain connects TRBV20-1 to TRBJ2-7; TRBD1 matches 7 bases. Unmatched junction bases numbered 3, after V lost 2 bases and J lost 5 bases. CDR1 is DFQATT, CDR2 SNEGSKA, per germline (reference sequence). CDR3 length equals 12 residues. In nucleotides, the CDR3 is TGCAGTGCTAGAAGACAGGGCCACGAGCAGTACTTC. Residues: CSARRQGHEQYF.

The rearrangement uses TRBV5-1 and TRBJ1-2, with D perhaps TRBD1 (6 bases). Germline V CDR1 and CDR2: SGHRS, YFSETQ. The germline V and J ends were trimmed by 6 bases and 4 bases, with 10 bases remaining between them. The length of the CDR3 is 12 residues. This CDR3 reads CASNPDSYGYTF. The CDR3 region has the DNA TGCGCCAGCAACCCGGACAGCTATGGCTACACCTTC.

This clonotype turned up a few times. The rearrangement uses TRBV6-2 or TRBV6-3 and TRBJ2-7; D gene uncertain. CDR1 is MNHEY and CDR2 is SVGEGT in the germline V gene. CDR3 size: 15 residues. Trimming took off 2 bases at V and 0 bases at J, with 11 bases between the two ends. CDR3: CASSYGHQSSYEQYF. CDR3 coding DNA: TGTGCCAGCAGTTACGGGCACCAGAGCTCCTACGAGCAGTACTTC.

This clonotype has only one observation. The chain joins TRBV4-3 to TRBJ1-3; D possibly corresponds to TRBD1 (5 bases). The germline V gene encodes CDR1 LGHNA and CDR2 YSLEER. The CDR3 is 13 residues long. Trimming removed 5 bases from V and 2 bases from J, with 7 bases in between. CDR3: CASSWDAGNTIYF. As DNA, the CDR3 is TGCGCCAGCAGCTGGGACGCTGGAAACACCATATATTTT.

The V gene is TRBV7-8, the J gene TRBJ1-2; D is unclear. V dropped 3 bases and J dropped 1 base, with 15 bases sitting between them. This CDR3 has 16 residues. In germline, CDR1 is SGHVS, CDR2 FQNEAQ. The CDR3: CASSLVGVPSNYGYTF. In nucleotides, the CDR3 is TGTGCCAGCAGCTTGGTTGGAGTGCCCAGTAACTATGGCTACACCTTC.

The J gene is TRBJ2-1, the V gene TRBV6-2 or TRBV6-3; 11 bases map to TRBD2. The V gene's germline CDR1 is MNHEY and CDR2 SVGEGT. J lost 5 bases, V lost 4 bases, and 4 bases had no gene match. This CDR3 spans 15 amino acids. The CDR3, as DNA: TGTGCCAGCAGTTTTAGCGGGGGGGCCCACAATGAGCAGTTCTTC. Amino acid sequence: CASSFSGGAHNEQFF.

The chain recombines TRBV27 with TRBJ2-7; D could derive from TRBD1 or TRBD2 (5 bases each). Trimming left V 5 bases short and J 0 bases short, with 8 bases between. CDR3 length equals 13 residues. CDR1 MNHEY and CDR2 SMNVEV come from the germline V gene (reference sequence). Here the CDR3 DNA reads TGTGCCAGCAGTCGGGGCAGCTCCTACGAGCAGTACTTC. It is translated as CASSRGSSYEQYF.